These T cell receptor beta chains were read from a single sample in a study of blood T cells in healthy people across ages. TCRdb re-derived calls from the 5' RACE reads in MiXCR, one entry per CDR3 protein. There are around 500,000 distinct CDR3 sequences in the sample; about 27% occur only once, and approximately 3.3% lies in the top ten. The sample also formed part of further work on T cells of mothers and their children.

The sequenced sample was blood. Source of these receptors: a boy younger than 10 in good health. Each CDR3 is given with its conserved first and last residue. The order of the fields is clone size, D gene, J gene, V gene, CDR3 DNA, CDR3 protein. A D gene is named only where the DNA matches it firmly. Clone size is shown for a subset of rows, as once, few, many or a class of expanded clone.

- - TRBJ2-6 TRBV10-3 TGTGCCATCAGTGAGCCGGGTCAGGCTGGGGCCAACGTCCTGACTTTC CAISEPGQAGANVLTF
- - TRBJ1-6 TRBV30 TGTGCCTGGAGGAATGATAATTCACCCCTCCACTTT CAWRNDNSPLHF
- - TRBJ2-1 TRBV6-5 TGTGCCAGCAGTTACTCAGCCGGGGACCCCTCCAATGAGCAGTTCTTC CASSYSAGDPSNEQFF
- - TRBJ2-2 TRBV15 TGTGCCACCAGCAGAGGGACAGCGAACACCGGGGAGCTGTTTTTT CATSRGTANTGELFF
- - TRBJ2-7 TRBV7-4 TGTGCCAGCAGCCCCGGCCCATGGGGCGGGTACGAGCAGTACTTC CASSPGPWGGYEQYF
few - TRBJ2-7 TRBV27 TGTGCCACCGGACATGGGAACGAGCAGTACTTC CATGHGNEQYF
few TRBD2 TRBJ2-2 TRBV4-3 TGCGCCAGCAGCCAAGCAGGGATTGCGGCGCGGGAGGGTGTCGGGGAGCTGTTTTTT CASSQAGIAAREGVGELFF
few - TRBJ1-2 TRBV7-9 TGTGCCAGCAGCCCACCCCGGGGAGGCTACACCTTC CASSPPRGGYTF
- - TRBJ1-2 TRBV12-5 TGTGCTAGTGGACTGGGGACAATCTATGGCTACACCTTC CASGLGTIYGYTF
- TRBD1 TRBJ2-7 TRBV7-2 TGTGCCAGCAGCAGGGACAGGGTCTCCTACGAGCAGTACTTC CASSRDRVSYEQYF
few - TRBJ1-1 TRBV15 TGTGCCACCAGCAGAGATATGGTAACGGGGGCCCCGAACACTGAAGCTTTCTTT CATSRDMVTGAPNTEAFF
- - TRBJ2-3 TRBV7-2 TGTGCCAGCAGCTTAGGGGGACTGGAAACGGGAGATACGCAGTATTTT CASSLGGLETGDTQYF
- - TRBJ2-3 TRBV20-1 TGCAGTGCTAGACCTACAGGGTCGTTAACAGATACGCAGTATTTT CSARPTGSLTDTQYF
- - TRBJ1-4 TRBV15 TGTGCCACCAGCCCCCAATGGCGGAGTGATGAAAAACTGTTTTTT CATSPQWRSDEKLFF
- - TRBJ2-1 TRBV15 TGTGCCACCAGCAGAGACGGGGGTGAGCAGTTCTTC CATSRDGGEQFF
many TRBD2 TRBJ2-2 TRBV9 TGTGCCAGCAGCTCAACTAGCGGCAACACCGGGGAGCTGTTTTTT CASSSTSGNTGELFF
few - TRBJ2-5 TRBV7-2 TGTGCCAGCAGCTCGACCCGGGGGGCAGAGACCCAGTACTTC CASSSTRGAETQYF
- - TRBJ2-3 TRBV10-2 TGCGCCAGCAGTGAGGACCTCACAGATACGCAGTATTTT CASSEDLTDTQYF
- TRBD1 TRBJ2-5 TRBV19 TGTGCCAGTAGTGGGCGGACAGGGGGCAAAGAAGAGACCCAGTACTTC CASSGRTGGKEETQYF
- - TRBJ2-3 TRBV9 TGTGCCAGCGACGGAGGGGCAGGGACGGATACGCAGTATTTT CASDGGAGTDTQYF
- - TRBJ1-1 TRBV18 TGTGCCAGCTCACCACAGACGTTTCCGGGCACTGAAGCTTTCTTT CASSPQTFPGTEAFF
- TRBD2 TRBJ2-5 TRBV6-1 TGTGCCAGCAGTCCCTGGGGGACTAGCGGGGCCGGACAAGAGACCCAGTACTTC CASSPWGTSGAGQETQYF
- TRBD1 TRBJ1-6 TRBV10-3 TGTGCCATCAGACGGGACAGGAATAATTCACCCCTCCACTTT CAIRRDRNNSPLHF
- TRBD1 TRBJ2-5 TRBV20-1 TGCAGTGCTGCGGACAGGGGCCCAGAGACCCAGTACTTC CSAADRGPETQYF
few TRBD2 TRBJ2-7 TRBV3-1 TGTGCCAGCAGCCGAAGACCAATATTAGCGGGTCCAACCTACGAGCAGTACTTC CASSRRPILAGPTYEQYF
- - TRBJ2-7 TRBV6-1 TGTGCCAGCAGTGGTAGGGTATACGAGCAGTACTTC CASSGRVYEQYF
once - TRBJ1-2 TRBV15 TGTGCCACCAGCAGAGAAGCGGCGGTACAGGGACGGGGCTACACCTTC CATSREAAVQGRGYTF
- TRBD1 TRBJ1-1 TRBV7-9 TGTGCCAGCAGCGCATCTGGAAGACAGGGGGCGACTGAACCTTTCTTT CASSASGRQGATEPFF
few - TRBJ1-4 TRBV2 TGTGCCAGCGGCCAGGACACCGTCGGTGAAAAACTGTTTTTT CASGQDTVGEKLFF
- - TRBJ2-7 TRBV12-3/TRBV12-4 TGTGCCAGCAGTTTTGCAGGGACCGGGATGGCAATCTACGAGCAGTACTTC CASSFAGTGMAIYEQYF
- TRBD2 TRBJ2-5 TRBV29-1 TGCAGCGTGCAAGACCTCACTAGCGGGAGAGTCGAGACCCAGTACTTC CSVQDLTSGRVETQYF
few - TRBJ2-3 TRBV4-3 TGCGCCAGCAGCCAAAAAGTTTGGGCCCCTGGAGATACGCAGTATTTT CASSQKVWAPGDTQYF
- - TRBJ1-3 TRBV9 TGTGCCAGCAGCGTAGCTCGAGGGGACACCATATATTTT CASSVARGDTIYF
many TRBD2 TRBJ2-5 TRBV5-1 TGCGCCAGCAGCTTGGGGACTAGCGCACAAGAGACCCAGTACTTC CASSLGTSAQETQYF
- TRBD1 TRBJ2-7 TRBV29-1 TGCAGCGTTGAGGTCCCAGGGGGCGACGAGCAGTACTTC CSVEVPGGDEQYF
few - TRBJ2-4 TRBV6-6 TGTGCCAGCAGTTACTCACGTCTTATAGCCAAAAACATTCAGTACTTC CASSYSRLIAKNIQYF
- TRBD2 TRBJ2-3 TRBV4-1 TGCGCCAGCAGCACCCGGACTAGCGTTGCAGATACGCAGTATTTT CASSTRTSVADTQYF
- - TRBJ2-5 TRBV20-1 TGCAGTGCTAGAGATCACCCGGGACCAGCACAAGAGACCCAGTACTTC CSARDHPGPAQETQYF
- - TRBJ2-6 TRBV13 TGTGCCAGCAGCTCCGCCGGGGTCGTATCTGGGGCCAACGTCCTGACTTTC CASSSAGVVSGANVLTF
- - TRBJ1-1 TRBV4-1 TGCGCCAGCAGCCAACTTCCGCTCAGGGGCCGAAACACTGAAGCTTTCTTT CASSQLPLRGRNTEAFF
- - TRBJ2-1 TRBV7-2 TGTGCCAGCAGCTTAGAGGGGATGGCTCTCTACAATGAGCAGTTCTTC CASSLEGMALYNEQFF
few - TRBJ2-5 TRBV4-1 TGCGCCAGCAGCCAAGTGGTTCCAGAGACCCAGTACTTC CASSQVVPETQYF
- - TRBJ1-2 TRBV20-1 TGCAGTGCTAGTCTCGGGGGGCAAGGCTACACCTTC CSASLGGQGYTF
- - TRBJ2-1 TRBV28 TGTGCCAGCAGTAAACTATCGGACCCATACAATGAGCAGTTCTTC CASSKLSDPYNEQFF
few TRBD2 TRBJ2-7 TRBV4-2 TGTGCCAGCAGCCAAGAAGCAGCGGGAAGCGACGAGCAGTACTTC CASSQEAAGSDEQYF
- - TRBJ1-2 TRBV5-1 TGCGCCAGCAGCCACACGACGGGGTCCTCCTATGGCTACACCTTC CASSHTTGSSYGYTF
- - TRBJ2-3 TRBV3-1 TGTGCCAGCAGCCAAGGGCTCGGGGTTGCGGATACGCAGTATTTT CASSQGLGVADTQYF